One sample yielded the 2 T cell receptor beta chains listed below, sequenced in a study of Graves' ophthalmopathy and Graves' hyperthyroidism. Amplifying from RNA transcripts, the study obtained TCR beta CDR3 regions. Second-round multiplex PCR came after first-round RT-PCR with HTBI primers. TCRdb redid the calling of the multiplex PCR reads with MiXCR, one entry per CDR3 protein. This sample carries roughly 700,000 distinct CDR3 sequences, about 44% of them seen once, and the ten largest clones take 44%. Sequenced input: peripheral blood. The receptors come from an adult man with Graves' ophthalmopathy.

As DNA, the CDR3 is TGCAGTGCTAGAGCGGGTCTCTATAACTATGGCTACACCTTC. It encodes CSARAGLYNYGYTF. The V and J genes are TRBV20-1 and TRBJ1-2; D unclear. The CDR3 has 14 residues. Germline CDR1 DFQATT, CDR2 SNEGSKA (reference sequence). Deletions cut 1 base from V and 1 base from J, with 10 bases between.

The chain joins TRBV29-1 to TRBJ2-5; 13 nucleotides match TRBD2. The length of the CDR3 is 16 residues. Trimming at V came to 7 bases and at J to 1 base, leaving 9 bases not matched to a gene. Germline lookup yields CDR1 SQVTM and CDR2 ANQGSEA. The CDR3 is CSAGLGLAGVQETQYF. Here the CDR3 DNA reads TGCAGCGCCGGACTAGGACTAGCGGGAGTCCAAGAGACCCAGTACTTC.